Listed below are T cell receptor beta chains from one sample, sequenced in a study of response to subunit inactivated influenza vaccine. TCRdb called the RT-PCR reads again in MiXCR, with one record for every CDR3 protein. The repertoire holds more than 450,000 distinct CDR3 sequences, with 7.6% as singletons. Sequences were derived from PBMCs from blood, sampled less than 25 months after vaccination. The origin of the receptors is a man between 50 and 75 years old who received an inactivated influenza vaccine. CDR3s include the opening cysteine and the closing phenylalanine or tryptophan. A D gene is named only where the DNA matches it firmly. Size tells how often a clone was seen (once, few, many) or the class of an expanded clone, and some rows leave it out.

D gene	J gene	V gene	clone size	CDR3 DNA	CDR3 protein
-	TRBJ2-1	TRBV19	-	TGTGCCAGTAGTCAAACTAGCTATGAGCAGTTCTTC	CASSQTSYEQFF
-	TRBJ2-7	TRBV5-1	-	TGCGCCAGCAGATACGGACAGTCCTACGAGCAGTACTTC	CASRYGQSYEQYF
-	TRBJ2-2	TRBV12-3/TRBV12-4	few	TGTGCCAGCAGTTTAGTTTTTCCCGGACGGAACAGCGTGTACACCGGGGAGCTGTTTTTT	CASSLVFPGRNSVYTGELFF
TRBD2	TRBJ2-3	TRBV20-1	many	TGCAGTGCAACGACTTCTAGCGGGCTCACAGATACGCAGTATTTT	CSATTSSGLTDTQYF
TRBD1	TRBJ1-6	TRBV7-9	-	TGTGCCAGCAGCCAGGGGGCAGATAATTCACCCCTCCACTTT	CASSQGADNSPLHF
TRBD1	TRBJ1-5	TRBV6-2/TRBV6-3	-	TGTGCCAGCAAAGACAGGGCCGCTCAGCCCCAGCATTTT	CASKDRAAQPQHF
-	TRBJ2-3	TRBV29-1	many	TGCAGCGTGGAGGGTTGGGGCTCCGTTAGCACAGATACGCAGTATTTT	CSVEGWGSVSTDTQYF
-	TRBJ1-5	TRBV20-1	many	TGCAGTGCTAGTCGCAGCGGCAATCAGCCCCAGCATTTT	CSASRSGNQPQHF
-	TRBJ1-6	TRBV7-2	-	TGTGCCAGCAGCGCCCGGGAAGAGCAGTCACCCCTCCACTTT	CASSAREEQSPLHF
-	TRBJ1-2	TRBV30	few	TGTGCCTGGGCTCAGGGTTTGGGGGGCTACACCTTC	CAWAQGLGGYTF
TRBD1	TRBJ1-4	TRBV12-3/TRBV12-4	many	TGTGCCAGCAGCGTACAGGGGGCGGATGAAAAACTGTTTTTT	CASSVQGADEKLFF
-	TRBJ2-2	TRBV6-2/TRBV6-3	few	TGTGCCAGCAGTTATATCGGGGAGCTGTTTTTT	CASSYIGELFF
TRBD1	TRBJ2-7	TRBV27	few	TGTGCCAGCGCATCTGGAGGCAGGGGGCTCCCCTACGAGCAGTACTTC	CASASGGRGLPYEQYF
-	TRBJ1-1	TRBV9	many	TGTGCCAGCAGCGTAATGGTTGACACTGAAGCTTTCTTT	CASSVMVDTEAFF
-	TRBJ2-3	TRBV20-1	-	TGCAGTGCTAGAAAGTTCCGAGCAGGGAACACAGATACGCAGTATTTT	CSARKFRAGNTDTQYF
TRBD1	TRBJ2-7	TRBV12-3/TRBV12-4	few	TGTGCCAGCAGTCTAACCGGGACAGGGTTCGAGCAGTACTTC	CASSLTGTGFEQYF
-	TRBJ2-2	TRBV9	few	TGTGCCAGCAGCGTCCGGGGGAACCCCACCGGGGAGCTGTTTTTT	CASSVRGNPTGELFF
TRBD2	TRBJ2-7	TRBV12-3/TRBV12-4	few	TGTGCCAGCAGTTTAGAGCGGGGGTCCGCCTACGAGCAGTACTTC	CASSLERGSAYEQYF
-	TRBJ1-1	TRBV6-2/TRBV6-3	-	TGTGCCAGCACCGGGGGGACCCGGGGCACTGAAGCTTTCTTT	CASTGGTRGTEAFF
TRBD1	TRBJ1-6	TRBV12-3/TRBV12-4	many	TGTGCCAGCAGCGGTGACAGGGGGTATAATTCACCCCTCCACTTT	CASSGDRGYNSPLHF
-	TRBJ2-1	TRBV7-9	few	TGTGCCAGCAGCTTAGCCCCAGGACAGAAAAACAATGAGCAGTTCTTC	CASSLAPGQKNNEQFF
-	TRBJ2-5	TRBV12-3/TRBV12-4	many	TGTGCCAGCAGTTTAAGGATGGTACAAGAGACCCAGTACTTC	CASSLRMVQETQYF
TRBD2	TRBJ2-5	TRBV6-2/TRBV6-3	-	TGTGCCAGCACCAAGGGACTAGCAGGACGAGAGACCCAGTACTTC	CASTKGLAGRETQYF
-	TRBJ2-7	TRBV7-2	few	TGTGCCAGCAGCATGAACAGGGTTGAGCAGTACTTC	CASSMNRVEQYF
-	TRBJ1-2	TRBV20-1	few	TGCAGTGCTCCCAGAGGGACGGGCTATGGCTACACCTTC	CSAPRGTGYGYTF
-	TRBJ2-3	TRBV27	many	TGTGCCAGCAGTAATCGGGGGGCGCAAGCAAATACGCAGTATTTT	CASSNRGAQANTQYF
-	TRBJ2-7	TRBV7-9	-	TGTGCCAGCAGCCCCTTACAGTTGTACGAGCAGTACTTC	CASSPLQLYEQYF
-	TRBJ2-7	TRBV10-2	few	TGCGCCAGCAGTGAGCAGGAAGAGCAGTACTTC	CASSEQEEQYF
-	TRBJ2-3	TRBV7-2	many	TGTGCCAGCAGCGAACCCGGGGCCAGCACAGATACGCAGTATTTT	CASSEPGASTDTQYF
-	TRBJ1-1	TRBV20-1	many	TGCAGTGCCAAGTGGGGGGCGGACACTGAAGCTTTCTTT	CSAKWGADTEAFF
-	TRBJ1-4	TRBV15	few	TGTGCCACCAGCAGAGATCGGGTCCGAAATGAAAAACTGTTTTTT	CATSRDRVRNEKLFF
-	TRBJ2-7	TRBV6-5	few	TGTGCCAGCAGTTGGACCCAGGGTACCTACGAGCAGTACTTC	CASSWTQGTYEQYF
-	TRBJ2-7	TRBV7-2	-	TGTGCCAGCAGCCCTCGCATGGAGGGCGAGCAGTACTTC	CASSPRMEGEQYF
-	TRBJ2-1	TRBV12-3/TRBV12-4	many	TGTGCCAGCAGTTTAGTGACGACAGGATCTGAGCAGTTCTTC	CASSLVTTGSEQFF
-	TRBJ2-2	TRBV29-1	few	TGCAGCGTTCGAATAAAGGGAAAGGACACCGGGGAGCTGTTTTTT	CSVRIKGKDTGELFF
-	TRBJ2-7	TRBV10-3	few	TGTGCCATTGGGACCCCAAATACCAACGAGCAGTACTTC	CAIGTPNTNEQYF
-	TRBJ2-7	TRBV5-1	many	TGCGCCAGCAGCTTGGGTTTGGACCAATTGGCCTACGAGCAGTACTTC	CASSLGLDQLAYEQYF
-	TRBJ2-2	TRBV12-3/TRBV12-4	-	TGTGCCAGCAGTTTATACGCGAACACCGGGGAGCTGTTTTTT	CASSLYANTGELFF
-	TRBJ2-7	TRBV27	few	TGTGCCAGCAGTTTAGTGGGCGGCGGAGCTTTGACCTACGAGCAGTACTTC	CASSLVGGGALTYEQYF
-	TRBJ2-3	TRBV6-6	many	TGTGCCAGCGGTCCTCCGGGCAGAGATACGCAGTATTTT	CASGPPGRDTQYF
-	TRBJ1-1	TRBV3-1	-	TGTGCCAGCAGCCAAGAAAGGAGAATTAACACTGAAGCTTTCTTT	CASSQERRINTEAFF
-	TRBJ2-3	TRBV28	few	TGTGCCAGCAGTCCACATTGGACACCTAGCACAGATACGCAGTATTTT	CASSPHWTPSTDTQYF
TRBD1	TRBJ1-4	TRBV5-4	many	TGTGCCAGCAGCCCCACGGACAGGGGAGGAGAAAAACTGTTTTTT	CASSPTDRGGEKLFF
TRBD2	TRBJ2-3	TRBV29-1	many	TGCAGCACCCGGGGTAGCGGGGGGCAGCTTGATACGCAGTATTTT	CSTRGSGGQLDTQYF
-	TRBJ2-7	TRBV20-1	many	TGCAGTGCTAGGGGGGTCGAAAGGAGGGGTACGGGCGAGCAGTACTTC	CSARGVERRGTGEQYF
-	TRBJ1-5	TRBV28	few	TGTGCCAGCAGTTTCTATCAGGGGTCGAGTCAGCCCCAGCATTTT	CASSFYQGSSQPQHF
-	TRBJ2-7	TRBV11-2	few	TGTGCCAGCAGCTCCGGGACAAGGGTCTACGAGCAGTACTTC	CASSSGTRVYEQYF
-	TRBJ1-2	TRBV6-5	many	TGTGCCAGCAGTTACCCCACAGGAATCTATGGCTACACCTTC	CASSYPTGIYGYTF
-	TRBJ1-1	TRBV3-1	few	TGTGCCAGCAGAACAGGCAGGGCCTTGAACACTGAAGCTTTCTTT	CASRTGRALNTEAFF
-	TRBJ1-1	TRBV11-2	many	TGTGCCAGCAGCTTAGGGATGGGCAGGGCGGCTGAAGCTTTCTTT	CASSLGMGRAAEAFF
TRBD1	TRBJ2-2	TRBV11-2	many	TGTGCCAGCCGGAAGGGACAGGGGATCGCCGGGGAGCTGTTTTTT	CASRKGQGIAGELFF
TRBD1	TRBJ2-7	TRBV3-1	many	TGTGCCAGCAGCCAAGATCTTGGGACAGATCCCTACGAGCAGTACTTC	CASSQDLGTDPYEQYF
-	TRBJ1-3	TRBV20-1	many	TGCAGTGCACCTACAGGACCCTCTGGAAACACCATATATTTT	CSAPTGPSGNTIYF
-	TRBJ2-3	TRBV10-3	-	TGTGCCATCAGTGCTTCCCCCCGTAGCGCAACAGATACGCAGTATTTT	CAISASPRSATDTQYF
-	TRBJ2-5	TRBV28	-	TGTGCCAGCAGATCCAGGGATTACCAAGAGACCCAGTACTTC	CASRSRDYQETQYF
-	TRBJ2-7	TRBV9	-	TGTGCCAGCAGCGTAGGACGAATATCGGCCTACGAGCAGTACTTC	CASSVGRISAYEQYF
-	TRBJ2-1	TRBV7-2	-	TGTGCCAGCAGCCGCCCCGGCAGATACCTCAATGAGCAGTTCTTC	CASSRPGRYLNEQFF
TRBD1	TRBJ1-6	TRBV7-9	many	TGTGCCAGCAGCTTCCGGGGGGACAGAGGGGATTCACCCCTCCACTTT	CASSFRGDRGDSPLHF
TRBD2	TRBJ2-1	TRBV7-3	-	TGTGCCAGCAGCTTAGGAGGTAGCGGGGGCGAGTATGTAAATGAGCAGTTCTTC	CASSLGGSGGEYVNEQFF
-	TRBJ2-3	TRBV20-1	-	TGCAGTGCTAGGGGGGTTAGAGAATGGAGGGGAAGCACAGATACGCAGTATTTT	CSARGVREWRGSTDTQYF